These 5 T cell receptor beta chains were all obtained from the same sample, sequenced in a study of T-cell memory formation after mild COVID-19. Via MiXCR, TCRdb re-called the 5' RACE reads, giving one row per CDR3 protein. Among about 27,000 distinct CDR3 sequences, approximately 7% were seen once, and the ten largest hold 13% to 15%. Input material: PBMCs or a T cell subset sorted from them (not recorded which). The source is an adult woman who had mild COVID-19 (a few samples of this study predate the infection). Cell type and time point are not known.

The sample holds many counts of this clonotype. V is TRBV24-1 and J is TRBJ1-2; TRBD1 matches 9 bases. V lost 4 bases, J lost 8 bases, and 7 bases stayed unmatched. Germline CDR1 is KGHDR and CDR2 is SFDVKD. The CDR3 runs to 14 residues. The CDR3 spells CATSEGTGNRGYTF. The CDR3 DNA sequence: TGTGCCACCAGTGAGGGGACAGGGAATAGAGGCTACACCTTC.

This clonotype was seen many times. V is TRBV7-8 and J is TRBJ2-1, with TRBD2 identical over 8 bases. Germline V gene data show CDR1 as SGHVS and CDR2 as FQNEAQ. CDR3 length: 15 amino acids. J gave up 4 bases and V 5 bases, and 7 bases lay outside the gene matches. The CDR3 DNA reads TGTGCCAGCAGCGCGACTGGCGGGGGGTACAATGAGCAGTTCTTC. Protein product: CASSATGGGYNEQFF.

This clonotype came up many times. The chain employs TRBV29-1 and TRBJ1-4; 9 nucleotides line up with TRBD1. The trim removed 4 bases at V and 5 bases at J, leaving 5 bases unmatched. This CDR3 region has 14 residues. Germline CDR1 and CDR2: SQVTM and ANQGSEA. Here the CDR3 DNA reads TGCAGCGTTGGGGCCGGGACAGGGAATGAAAAACTGTTTTTT. Translated: CSVGAGTGNEKLFF. The full variable domain, in which reference TRBV29-1 and TRBJ1-4 provide the parts outside the CDR3, is SAVISQKPSRDICQRGTSLTIQCQVDSQVTMMFWYRQQPGQSLTLIATANQGSEATYESGFVIDKFPISRPNLTFSTLTVSNMSPEDSSIYLCSVGAGTGNEKLFFGSGTQLSVL.

This clonotype occurred many times. The chain joins TRBV20-1 to TRBJ2-3, with D tentatively TRBD1 (7 bases). CDR3 length equals 14 residues. Germline loops: CDR1 DFQATT, CDR2 SNEGSKA (reference sequence). V dropped 6 bases and J dropped 6 bases, with 19 bases sitting between them. The CDR3 DNA reads as TGCAGTGCCCAGGGGGGAACACTCGGGGATACGCAGTATTTT. Translated, it gives CSAQGGTLGDTQYF.

This clonotype appeared many times. The V call is TRBV9, the J call TRBJ1-3; the D gene is possibly TRBD1 (6 bases). CDR3 length: 16 residues. V was trimmed by 4 bases and J by 4 bases, leaving 18 bases between them. Germline lookup yields CDR1 SGDLS and CDR2 YYNGEE. In DNA form, the CDR3 reads TGTGCCAGCAGCCTCCGGGGACAACCAGGGGGAAACACCATATATTTT. Protein sequence: CASSLRGQPGGNTIYF.